This entry describes one T cell receptor (beta chain). This sample is drawn from a study of PD-1 and CTLA-4 blockade in melanoma. Here immunoSEQ multiplex PCR was the method, and the copy in TCRdb shows in-frame clones only, minus some. The table lists about 32,000 clones, about 85% of them singletons, with more than 5.5% in the top ten. The V gene end was trimmed by 4 bases and the J gene end by 3 bases; junction bases not matched to a gene: 7. Germline CDR1 and CDR2: MGHRA and YSYEKL. There are 15 residues in the CDR3. The sequencing used CD8+ T cells from peripheral blood, collected from a patient given anti-PD-1 treatment. The genes are TRBV4-1 and TRBJ2-7; 9 bases are shared with TRBD1. The receptor comes from a human donor with melanoma. CDR3 coding DNA: TGCGCCAGCAGCCTCCGAGGGGGACAGGGCTACGAGCAGTACTTC. Translated: CASSLRGGQGYEQYF.